These 14 T cell receptor beta chains were all obtained from the same sample, sequenced in a study of T cell responses to AZD1222 COVID-19 vaccine. Produced via immunoSEQ multiplex PCR; TCRdb's table is partial and in-frame only. The table records tens of thousands of clones, approximately 88% of them present only once. The sequencing here drew on peripheral blood, taken 28 days after the second AZD1222 dose. These receptors were obtained from an adult who received the AZD1222 COVID-19 vaccine.

This clone was picked up a small number of times. The chain employs TRBV7-2 and TRBJ1-5, with 9 bases fitting TRBD1. The junction had 8 bases not matched to a gene; V was cut back by 5 bases and J by 9 bases. Germline V gene sequence: CDR1 SGHTA, CDR2 FQGNSA. CDR3 length: 14 residues. CDR3 coding DNA: TGTGCCAGCAGCGCCAACAGGGGGCGCGGGCCCCAGCATTTT. Amino acid sequence: CASSANRGRGPQHF.

The chain carries TRBV7-2 and TRBJ2-2; D possibly corresponds to TRBD1 (6 bases). The CDR3 is made up of 15 amino acids. V was trimmed by 1 base and J by 6 bases, leaving 12 bases between them. Germline V lookup: CDR1 SGHTA, CDR2 FQGNSA. The CDR3 DNA reads as TGTGCCAGCAGCTTAGGGTTCAGGGGCGCCGGGGAGCTGTTTTTT. This gives the protein CASSLGFRGAGELFF.

The J gene is TRBJ1-3, the V gene TRBV29-1; D unclear. The V end lost 1 base, the J end lost 0 bases, and 7 bases lay between the germline ends. The CDR3 sequence is 14 residues long. Per the germline V gene, CDR1 is SQVTM and CDR2 is ANQGSEA. CDR3 amino acids: CSVEGGYSGNTIYF. The CDR3 DNA reads as TGCAGCGTTGAAGGAGGTTACTCTGGAAACACCATATATTTT.

V is TRBV29-1 and J is TRBJ1-4; unclear D gene. Deletions cut 3 bases from V and 7 bases from J, with 15 bases between. The CDR3 contains 14 residues. Germline V gene sequence: CDR1 SQVTM, CDR2 ANQGSEA. CDR3 in amino acids: CSVETGEQSEKLFF. For the CDR3, the DNA is TGCAGCGTTGAGACCGGGGAACAGAGTGAAAAACTGTTTTTT.

This clone was counted a few times. J is TRBJ2-1 and V is TRBV9, with D possibly TRBD1 on 5 matching bases. CDR1 is SGDLS, CDR2 YYNGEE, per germline. The CDR3 runs 12 residues. Trimming stripped 4 bases from V and 10 bases from J, with 12 bases between. The CDR3 protein is CASSPGHKEQFF. The CDR3, as DNA: TGTGCCAGCAGCCCCGGACATAAGGAGCAGTTCTTC.

V is TRBV4-2 and J is TRBJ1-2; no clear D gene. Germline values: CDR1 LGHNA, CDR2 YNFKEQ. Trimming pared 4 bases from V and 6 bases from J, leaving 6 bases between. This CDR3 region has 11 residues. The CDR3 coding sequence is TGTGCCAGCAGCCTTCAAGATGGCTACACCTTC. This encodes CASSLQDGYTF.

Comment on this clone: One end of the junction does not line up with germline, which may come from a read error. V gene TRBV7-7 combines with J gene TRBJ2-3, with D tentatively TRBD1 (6 bases). The CDR3 covers 15 residues. Germline CDR1 reads SSHAT; CDR2 reads FNYEAQ (reference sequence). Written as DNA, the CDR3 is TGTGCTAGCAGCCCGGGGCCAGGGGGCACAGATACGCAGTATTTT. This encodes CASSPGPGGTDTQYF.

V gene TRBV9 combines with J gene TRBJ2-7; D may be TRBD2 (5 bases). Trimming removed 2 bases from V and 6 bases from J, with 12 bases in between. In germline, CDR1 is SGDLS, CDR2 YYNGEE. The CDR3 consists of 13 residues. This CDR3 reads CASSVPEGGEQYF. Written as DNA, the CDR3 is TGTGCCAGCAGCGTTCCTGAGGGTGGCGAGCAGTACTTC.

The chain recombines TRBV7-9 with TRBJ2-7; 9 nucleotides line up with TRBD1. The germline gives CDR1 SEHNR, CDR2 FQNEAQ (reference sequence). The CDR3 is 13 amino acids. CDR3 DNA: TGTCAAGGGCGGACAGGGGAGTCCTACGAGCAGTACTTC. This gives the protein CQGRTGESYEQYF.

The chain joins TRBV7-9 to TRBJ2-5; a possible D gene is TRBD1 (6 bases). The germline CDR1 and CDR2 sequences are SEHNR and FQNEAQ (reference sequence). Trimming cost V 5 bases and J 5 bases, with 18 bases left between them. The CDR3 sequence is 15 residues long. CDR3 sequence (DNA): TGTGCCAGCAGCCGCCAGGGACACTTCGAGGAGACCCAGTACTTC. This translates into CASSRQGHFEETQYF.

The chain links TRBV10-3 to TRBJ1-2; 9 bases align to TRBD1. The CDR3 spans 11 residues. The V gene end was trimmed by 8 bases and the J gene end by 9 bases; junction bases not matched to a gene: 4. The germline V gene encodes CDR1 ENHRY and CDR2 SYGVKD. The CDR3 region has the DNA TGTGCCATCGGGACAGGGCAGAGCTACACCTTC. Translated, it gives CAIGTGQSYTF.

The chain has TRBV3-1 (or the pseudogene TRBV3-2) and TRBJ2-7, with 7 bases that match TRBD2. CDR3 length equals 13 residues. Germline V gene lookup returns CDR1 LGHDT and CDR2 YNNKEL (reference sequence). With V trimmed by 5 bases and J by 6 bases, 7 bases remained unmatched. This CDR3 is CASSSRTGGEQYF. As DNA, the CDR3 is TGTGCCAGCAGCTCCCGGACGGGAGGCGAGCAGTACTTC.

The CDR3 loop reads CASSLDRDRVHQYF. CDR3 DNA sequence: TGTGCCAGCAGCTTAGATCGGGACAGGGTTCATCAGTACTTC. V and J are TRBV11-2 and TRBJ2-7; TRBD1 aligns across 9 bases. CDR1 and CDR2 from the germline V gene are SGHAT and FQNNGV. The CDR3 has 14 amino acids. After removal of 0 bases from V and 10 bases from J, the junction contained 7 bases not matched to a gene.

This chain uses TRBV6-1 with TRBJ1-6; perhaps TRBD1 as D (5 bases). Looked up from germline, CDR1 is MNHNS and CDR2 is SASEGT. This CDR3 has 15 amino acids. V dropped 5 bases and J dropped 10 bases, with 18 bases sitting between them. CDR3 nucleotide sequence: TGTGCCAGCAGTCCCCCGGTGACAGAAGGCTCACCCCTCCACTTT. Its translation: CASSPPVTEGSPLHF.